The TCR beta chain under discussion was sequenced for a study of T cell responses to AZD1222 COVID-19 vaccine. Study-level findings and limits: Reportedly, nearly half the spike-specific TCRs target unmutated variant regions.

TCRdb's table, derived via immunoSEQ multiplex PCR, lists solely in-frame clones and lacks some. The sample includes around 130,000 clones, 75% to 95% of them seen just once. As regards this clone: Antigen specificity is unknown. Other DNA sequences in the same sample also yield this CDR3.

Second-dose schedules of about 4 or about 12 weeks were combined. CDR1 is SEHNR and CDR2 is FQNEAQ in the germline V gene (reference sequence). V dropped 1 base and J dropped 7 bases, with 5 bases sitting between them. The CDR3 is 12 amino acids. The sequenced sample was peripheral blood, obtained 28 days after the second AZD1222 dose. The chain carries TRBV7-9 and TRBJ2-1, with D hard to call. The origin of this receptor is an adult who received the AZD1222 COVID-19 vaccine. The CDR3 reads CASSLDRNEQFF. DNA of the CDR3: TGTGCCAGCAGCTTAGATAGGAATGAGCAGTTCTTC.